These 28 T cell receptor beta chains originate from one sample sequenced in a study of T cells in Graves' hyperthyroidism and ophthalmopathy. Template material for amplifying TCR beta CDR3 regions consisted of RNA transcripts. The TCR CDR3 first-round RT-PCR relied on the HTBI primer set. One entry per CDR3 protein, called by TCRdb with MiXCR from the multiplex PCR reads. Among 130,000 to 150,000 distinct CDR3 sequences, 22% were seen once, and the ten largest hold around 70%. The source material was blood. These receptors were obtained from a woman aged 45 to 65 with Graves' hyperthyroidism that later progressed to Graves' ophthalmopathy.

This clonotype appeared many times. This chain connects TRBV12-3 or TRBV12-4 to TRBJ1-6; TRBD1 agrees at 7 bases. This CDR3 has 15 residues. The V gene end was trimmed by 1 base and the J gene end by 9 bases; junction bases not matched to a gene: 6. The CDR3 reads CASSLGQGYRSPLHF. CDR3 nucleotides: TGTGCCAGCAGTTTAGGACAGGGTTATCGTTCACCCCTCCACTTT.

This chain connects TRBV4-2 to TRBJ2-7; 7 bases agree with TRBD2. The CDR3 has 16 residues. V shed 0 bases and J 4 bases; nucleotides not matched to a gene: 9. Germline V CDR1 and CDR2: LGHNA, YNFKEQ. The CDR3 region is CASSQDLGGSGYEQYF. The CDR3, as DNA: TGTGCCAGCAGCCAAGATTTAGGCGGGAGCGGTTACGAGCAGTACTTC.

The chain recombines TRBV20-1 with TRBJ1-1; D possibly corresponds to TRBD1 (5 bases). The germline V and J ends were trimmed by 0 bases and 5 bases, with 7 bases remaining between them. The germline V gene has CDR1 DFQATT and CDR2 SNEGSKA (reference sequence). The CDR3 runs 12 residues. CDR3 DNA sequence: TGCAGTGCTAGAGAGGGGGGGACTGAAGCTTTCTTT. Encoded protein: CSAREGGTEAFF.

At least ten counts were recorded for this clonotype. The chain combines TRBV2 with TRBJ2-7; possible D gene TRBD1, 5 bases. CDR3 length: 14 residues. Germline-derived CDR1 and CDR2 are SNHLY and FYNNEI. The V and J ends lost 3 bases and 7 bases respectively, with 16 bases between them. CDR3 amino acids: CASSEAGPSGEQYF. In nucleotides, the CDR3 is TGTGCCAGCAGTGAGGCAGGGCCTTCTGGGGAGCAGTACTTC. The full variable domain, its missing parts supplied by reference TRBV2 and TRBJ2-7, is EPEVTQTPSHQVTQMGQEVILRCVPISNHLYFYWYRQILGQKVEFLVSFYNNEISEKSEIFDDQFSVERPDGSNFTLKIRSTKLEDSAMYFCASSEAGPSGEQYFGPGTRLTVT.

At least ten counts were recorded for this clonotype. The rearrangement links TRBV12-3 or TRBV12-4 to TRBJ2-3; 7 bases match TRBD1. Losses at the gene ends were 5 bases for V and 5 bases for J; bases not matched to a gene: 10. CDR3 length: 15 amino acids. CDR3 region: CASSGVKGDRDTQYF. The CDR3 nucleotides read TGTGCCAGCAGTGGCGTCAAGGGGGACAGAGATACGCAGTATTTT.

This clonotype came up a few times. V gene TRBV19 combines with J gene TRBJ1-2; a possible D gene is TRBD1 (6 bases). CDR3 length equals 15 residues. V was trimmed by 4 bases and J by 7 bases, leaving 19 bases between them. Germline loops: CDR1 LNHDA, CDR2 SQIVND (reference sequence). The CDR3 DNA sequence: TGTGCCAGTAGTACCTCGTTAGGGGGAGTTGGTGGCTACACCTTC. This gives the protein CASSTSLGGVGGYTF.

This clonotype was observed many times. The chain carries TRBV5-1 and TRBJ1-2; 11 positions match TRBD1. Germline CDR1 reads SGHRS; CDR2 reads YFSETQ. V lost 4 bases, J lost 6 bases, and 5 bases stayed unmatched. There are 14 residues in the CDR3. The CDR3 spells CASSGQGAMNGYTF. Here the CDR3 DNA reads TGCGCCAGCAGCGGACAGGGGGCGATGAATGGCTACACCTTC.

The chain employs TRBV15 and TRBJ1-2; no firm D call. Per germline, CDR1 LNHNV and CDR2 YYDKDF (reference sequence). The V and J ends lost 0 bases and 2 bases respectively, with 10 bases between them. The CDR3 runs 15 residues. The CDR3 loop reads CATSRDQNGNYGYTF. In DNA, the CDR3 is TGTGCCACCAGCAGAGATCAGAACGGAAACTATGGCTACACCTTC.

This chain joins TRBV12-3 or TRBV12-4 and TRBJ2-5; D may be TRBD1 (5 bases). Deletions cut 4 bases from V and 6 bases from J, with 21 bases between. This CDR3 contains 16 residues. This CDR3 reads CASSSYKRGALKTQYF. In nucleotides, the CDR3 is TGTGCCAGCAGTTCCTACAAAAGGGGCGCATTGAAGACCCAGTACTTC.

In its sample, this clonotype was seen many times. The DNA of the CDR3 is TGTGCCAGCAGCGCAGGACTAGCGGGAAAATACAATGAGCAGTTCTTC. It encodes CASSAGLAGKYNEQFF. The V and J genes are TRBV5-8 and TRBJ2-1; 12 nucleotides agree with TRBD2. V gave up 4 bases and J gave up 4 bases; unmatched junction bases: 6. CDR3 size: 16 residues. CDR1 and CDR2 from the germline V gene are SGHTS and YDEGEE.

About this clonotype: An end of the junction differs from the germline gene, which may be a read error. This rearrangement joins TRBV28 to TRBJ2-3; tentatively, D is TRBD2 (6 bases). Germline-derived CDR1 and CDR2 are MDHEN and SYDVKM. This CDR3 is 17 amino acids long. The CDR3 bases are TGTACCAGCAGCCGACGTTCGGGAGCCCCGGACGCAGATACGCAGTATTTT. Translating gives CTSSRRSGAPDADTQYF.

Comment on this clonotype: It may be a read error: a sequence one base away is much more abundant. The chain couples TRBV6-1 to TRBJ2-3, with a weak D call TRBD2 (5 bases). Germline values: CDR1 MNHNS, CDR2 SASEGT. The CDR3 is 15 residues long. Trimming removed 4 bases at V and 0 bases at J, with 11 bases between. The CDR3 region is CASSGGRVSTDTQYF. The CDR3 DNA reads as TGTGCCAGCAGTGGAGGGCGGGTGAGCACAGATACGCAGTATTTT.

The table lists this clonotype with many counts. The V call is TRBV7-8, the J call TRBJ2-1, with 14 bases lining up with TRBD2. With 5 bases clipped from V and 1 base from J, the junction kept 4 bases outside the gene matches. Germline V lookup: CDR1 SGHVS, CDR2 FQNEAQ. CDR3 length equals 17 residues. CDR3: CASSGRLAGGSYNEQFF. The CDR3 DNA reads TGTGCCAGCAGCGGCAGACTAGCGGGAGGGTCCTACAATGAGCAGTTCTTC.

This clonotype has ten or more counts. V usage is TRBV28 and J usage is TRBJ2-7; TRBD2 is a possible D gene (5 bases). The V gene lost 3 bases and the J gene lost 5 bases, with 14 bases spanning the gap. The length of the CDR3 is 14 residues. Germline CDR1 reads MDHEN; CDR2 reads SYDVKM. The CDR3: CASSFTGSGDEQYF. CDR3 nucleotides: TGTGCCAGCAGTTTTACTGGGAGCGGCGACGAGCAGTACTTC.

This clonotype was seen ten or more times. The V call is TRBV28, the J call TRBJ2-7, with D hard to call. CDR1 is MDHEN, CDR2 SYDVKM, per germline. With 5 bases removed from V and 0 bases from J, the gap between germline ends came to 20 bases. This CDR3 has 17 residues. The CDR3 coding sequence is TGTGCCAGCAGTATATTTTCCGTGAAGATCAGCTCCTACGAGCAGTACTTC. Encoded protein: CASSIFSVKISSYEQYF.

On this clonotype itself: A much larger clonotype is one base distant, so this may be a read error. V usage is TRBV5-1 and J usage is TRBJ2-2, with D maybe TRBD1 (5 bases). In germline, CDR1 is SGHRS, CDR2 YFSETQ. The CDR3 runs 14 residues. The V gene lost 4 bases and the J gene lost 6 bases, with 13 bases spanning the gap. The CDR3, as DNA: TGCGCCAGCAGCATTGACAGCAACGCCGGGGAGCTGTTTTTT. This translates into CASSIDSNAGELFF.

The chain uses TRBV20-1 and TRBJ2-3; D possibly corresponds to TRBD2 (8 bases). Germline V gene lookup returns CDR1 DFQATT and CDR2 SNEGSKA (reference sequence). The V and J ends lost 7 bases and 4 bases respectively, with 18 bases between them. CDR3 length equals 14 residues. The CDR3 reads CSGGGRGQADTQYF. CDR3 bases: TGCAGTGGCGGGGGGAGGGGGCAAGCAGATACGCAGTATTTT.

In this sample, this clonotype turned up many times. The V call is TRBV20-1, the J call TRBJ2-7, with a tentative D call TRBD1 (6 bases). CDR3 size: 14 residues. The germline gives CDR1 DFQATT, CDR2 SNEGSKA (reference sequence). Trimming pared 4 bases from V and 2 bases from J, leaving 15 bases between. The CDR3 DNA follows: TGCAGTGCTATCGCGACAGGTATGGCCTACGAGCAGTACTTC. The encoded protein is CSAIATGMAYEQYF.

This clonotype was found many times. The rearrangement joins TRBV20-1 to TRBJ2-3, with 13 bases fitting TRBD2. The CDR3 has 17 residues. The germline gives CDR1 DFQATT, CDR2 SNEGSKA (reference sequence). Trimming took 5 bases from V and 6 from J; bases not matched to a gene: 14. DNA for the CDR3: TGCAGTGCTCCTTACCCGCCACTAGCGGGAGGGTCCGATACGCAGTATTTT. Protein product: CSAPYPPLAGGSDTQYF.

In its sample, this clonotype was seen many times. CDR3 DNA sequence: TGTGCCAGCAGCTTGTCGGAAGGGACAGCTTACGAGCAGTACTTC. It yields the protein CASSLSEGTAYEQYF. The genes are TRBV7-8 and TRBJ2-7, with 7 bases aligning to TRBD1. The CDR3 sequence is 15 residues long. Germline CDR1 SGHVS, CDR2 FQNEAQ. The junction had 9 bases not matched to a gene; V was cut back by 3 bases and J by 4 bases. The variable domain in full, completed from reference TRBV7-8 and TRBJ2-7, reads GAGVSQSPRYKVAKRGQDVALRCDPISGHVSLFWYQQALGQGPEFLTYFQNEAQLDKSGLPSDRFFAERPEGSVSTLKIQRTQQEDSAVYLCASSLSEGTAYEQYFGPGTRLTVT.

CDR3 in DNA: TGTGCCAGTAGGCCGACAGGGAGAAGGTACGAGCAGTACTTC. This gives the protein CASRPTGRRYEQYF. The V call is TRBV19, the J call TRBJ2-7, with TRBD1 identical over 7 bases. Per germline, CDR1 LNHDA and CDR2 SQIVND (reference sequence). J gave up 4 bases and V 6 bases, and 9 bases lay outside the gene matches. This CDR3 contains 14 residues.

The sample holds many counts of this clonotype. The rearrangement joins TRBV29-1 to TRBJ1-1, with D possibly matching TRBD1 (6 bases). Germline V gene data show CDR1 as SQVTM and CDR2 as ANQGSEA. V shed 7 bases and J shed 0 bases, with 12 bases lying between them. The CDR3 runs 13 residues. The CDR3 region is CSGRTALNTEAFF. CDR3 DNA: TGCAGCGGCAGGACAGCCTTGAACACTGAAGCTTTCTTT.

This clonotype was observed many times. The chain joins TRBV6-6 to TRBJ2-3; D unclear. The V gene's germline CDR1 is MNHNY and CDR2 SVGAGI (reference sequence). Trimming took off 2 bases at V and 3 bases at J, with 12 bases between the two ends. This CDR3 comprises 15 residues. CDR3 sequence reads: CASSYALPQTDTQYF. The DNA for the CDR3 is TGTGCCAGCAGTTACGCCCTCCCGCAGACAGATACGCAGTATTTT.

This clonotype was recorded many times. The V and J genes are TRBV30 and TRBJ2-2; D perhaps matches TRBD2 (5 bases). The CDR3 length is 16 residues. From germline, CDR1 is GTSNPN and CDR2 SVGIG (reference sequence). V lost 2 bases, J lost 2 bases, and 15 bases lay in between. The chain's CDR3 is CAWSRTLPANTGELFF. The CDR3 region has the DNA TGTGCCTGGAGTCGGACTCTTCCCGCCAACACCGGGGAGCTGTTTTTT.

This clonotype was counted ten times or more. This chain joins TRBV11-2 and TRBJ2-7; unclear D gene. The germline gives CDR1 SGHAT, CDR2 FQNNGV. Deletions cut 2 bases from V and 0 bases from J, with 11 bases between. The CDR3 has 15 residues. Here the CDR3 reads CASSLIQRNSYEQYF. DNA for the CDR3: TGTGCCAGCAGCTTAATTCAACGGAACTCCTACGAGCAGTACTTC.

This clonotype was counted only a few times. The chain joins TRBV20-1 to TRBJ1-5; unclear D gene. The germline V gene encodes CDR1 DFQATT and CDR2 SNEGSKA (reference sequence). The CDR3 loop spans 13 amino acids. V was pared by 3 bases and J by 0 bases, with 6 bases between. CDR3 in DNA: TGCAGTGCTAGGCACAATAGCAATCAGCCCCAGCATTTT. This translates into CSARHNSNQPQHF.

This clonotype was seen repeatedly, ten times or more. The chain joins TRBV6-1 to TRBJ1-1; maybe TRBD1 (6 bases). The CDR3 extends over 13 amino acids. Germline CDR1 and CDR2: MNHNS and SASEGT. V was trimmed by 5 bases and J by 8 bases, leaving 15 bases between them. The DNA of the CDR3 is TGTGCCAGCAGTAACGCTGGGGGGGCGGAAGCTTTCTTT. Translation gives CASSNAGGAEAFF.

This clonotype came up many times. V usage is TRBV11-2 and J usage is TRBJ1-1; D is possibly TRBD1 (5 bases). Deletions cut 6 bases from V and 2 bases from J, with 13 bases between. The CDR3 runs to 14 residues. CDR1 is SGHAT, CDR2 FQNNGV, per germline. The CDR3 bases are TGTGCCAGCAGAGGGCTTCAGGGCAACACTGAAGCTTTCTTT. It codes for CASRGLQGNTEAFF.